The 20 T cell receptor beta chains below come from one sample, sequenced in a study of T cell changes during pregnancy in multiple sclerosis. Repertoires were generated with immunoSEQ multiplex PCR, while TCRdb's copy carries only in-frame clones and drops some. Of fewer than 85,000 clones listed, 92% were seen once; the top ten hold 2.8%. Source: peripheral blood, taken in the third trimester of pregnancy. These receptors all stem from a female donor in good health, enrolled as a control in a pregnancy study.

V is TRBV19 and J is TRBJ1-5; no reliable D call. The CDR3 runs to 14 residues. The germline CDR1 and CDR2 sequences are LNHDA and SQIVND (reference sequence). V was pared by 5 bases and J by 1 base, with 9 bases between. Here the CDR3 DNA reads TGTGCCAGTAGTCTGAGAGAGAGCAATCAGCCCCAGCATTTT. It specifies CASSLRESNQPQHF. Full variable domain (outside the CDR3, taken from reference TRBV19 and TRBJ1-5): DGGITQSPKYLFRKEGQNVTLSCEQNLNHDAMYWYRQDPGQGLRLIYYSQIVNDFQKGDIAEGYSVSREKKESFPLTVTSAQKNPTAFYLCASSLRESNQPQHFGDGTRLSIL.

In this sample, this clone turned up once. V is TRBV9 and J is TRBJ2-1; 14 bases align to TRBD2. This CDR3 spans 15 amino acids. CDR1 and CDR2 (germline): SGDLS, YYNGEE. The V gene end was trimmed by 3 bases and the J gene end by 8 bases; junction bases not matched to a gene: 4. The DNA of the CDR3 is TGTGCCAGCAGCGGGACTAGCGGGAGGAGCTATGAGCAGTTCTTC. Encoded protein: CASSGTSGRSYEQFF.

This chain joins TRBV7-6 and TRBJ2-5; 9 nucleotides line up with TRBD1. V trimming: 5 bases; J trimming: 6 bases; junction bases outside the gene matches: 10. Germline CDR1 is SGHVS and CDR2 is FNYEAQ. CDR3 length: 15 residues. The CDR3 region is CASSSYPQGAKTQYF. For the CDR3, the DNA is TGTGCCAGCAGCAGTTACCCACAGGGGGCAAAGACCCAGTACTTC. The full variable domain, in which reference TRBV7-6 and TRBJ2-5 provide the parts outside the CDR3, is GAGVSQSPRYKVTKRGQDVALRCDPISGHVSLYWYRQALGQGPEFLTYFNYEAQQDKSGLPNDRFSAERPEGSISTLTIQRTEQRDSAMYRCASSSYPQGAKTQYFGPGTRLLVL.

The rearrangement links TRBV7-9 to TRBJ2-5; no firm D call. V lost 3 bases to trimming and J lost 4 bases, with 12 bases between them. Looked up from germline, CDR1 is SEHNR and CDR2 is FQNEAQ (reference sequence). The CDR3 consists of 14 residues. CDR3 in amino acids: CASSFVSIGETQYF. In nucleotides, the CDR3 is TGTGCCAGCAGCTTTGTCAGTATTGGAGAGACCCAGTACTTC.

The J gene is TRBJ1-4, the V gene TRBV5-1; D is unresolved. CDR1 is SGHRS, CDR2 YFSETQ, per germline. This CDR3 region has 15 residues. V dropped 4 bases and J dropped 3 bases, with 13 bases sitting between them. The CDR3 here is CASSRAAGSNEKLFF. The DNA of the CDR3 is TGCGCCAGCAGCCGCGCCGCGGGTTCTAATGAAAAACTGTTTTTT.

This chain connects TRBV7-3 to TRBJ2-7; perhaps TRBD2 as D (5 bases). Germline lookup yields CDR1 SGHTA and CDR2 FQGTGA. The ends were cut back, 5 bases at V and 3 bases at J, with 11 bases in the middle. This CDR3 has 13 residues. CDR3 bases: TGTGCCAGCAGCACCGGAGGAGGCTACGAGCAGTACTTC. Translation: CASSTGGGYEQYF.

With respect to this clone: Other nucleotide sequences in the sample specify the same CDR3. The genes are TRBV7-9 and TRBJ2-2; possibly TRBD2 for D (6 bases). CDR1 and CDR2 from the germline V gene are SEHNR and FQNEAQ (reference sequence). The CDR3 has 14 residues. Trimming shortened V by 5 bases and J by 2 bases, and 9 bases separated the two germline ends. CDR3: CASSGTLNTGELFF. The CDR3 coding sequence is TGTGCCAGCAGCGGGACTCTCAACACCGGGGAGCTGTTTTTT.

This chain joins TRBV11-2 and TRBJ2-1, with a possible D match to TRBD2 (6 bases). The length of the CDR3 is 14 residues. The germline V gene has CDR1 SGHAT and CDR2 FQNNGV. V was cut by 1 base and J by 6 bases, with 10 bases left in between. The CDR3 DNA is TGTGCCAGCAGCTTAGTAGGAGGGGCCAATGAGCAGTTCTTC. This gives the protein CASSLVGGANEQFF.

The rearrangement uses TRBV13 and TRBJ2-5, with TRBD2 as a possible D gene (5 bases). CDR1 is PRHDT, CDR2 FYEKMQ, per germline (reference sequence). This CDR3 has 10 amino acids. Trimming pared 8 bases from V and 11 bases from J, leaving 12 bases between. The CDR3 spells CASGEEEQYF. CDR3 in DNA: TGTGCCAGCGGAGAGGAGGAGCAGTACTTC. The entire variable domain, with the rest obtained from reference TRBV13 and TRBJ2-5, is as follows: AAGVIQSPRHLIKEKRETATLKCYPIPRHDTVYWYQQGPGQDPQFLISFYEKMQSDKGSIPDRFSAQQFSDYHSELNMSSLELGDSALYFCASGEEEQYFGPGTRLLVL.

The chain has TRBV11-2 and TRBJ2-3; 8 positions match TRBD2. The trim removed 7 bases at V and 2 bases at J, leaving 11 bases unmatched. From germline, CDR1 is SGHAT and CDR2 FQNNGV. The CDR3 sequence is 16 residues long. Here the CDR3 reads CASTSGRGANTDTQYF. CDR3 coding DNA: TGTGCCAGCACCTCGGGGCGGGGGGCGAACACAGATACGCAGTATTTT. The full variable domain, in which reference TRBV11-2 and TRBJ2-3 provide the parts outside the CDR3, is EAGVAQSPRYKIIEKRQSVAFWCNPISGHATLYWYQQILGQGPKLLIQFQNNGVVDDSQLPKDRFSAERLKGVDSTLKIQPAKLEDSAVYLCASTSGRGANTDTQYFGPGTRLTVL.

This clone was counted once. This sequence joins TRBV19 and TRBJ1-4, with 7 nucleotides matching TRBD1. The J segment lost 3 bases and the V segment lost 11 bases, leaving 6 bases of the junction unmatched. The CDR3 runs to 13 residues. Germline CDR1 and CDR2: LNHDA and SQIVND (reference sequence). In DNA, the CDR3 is TGTGCCGTTGAGGGGGCGGCTAATGAAAAACTGTTTTTT. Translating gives CAVEGAANEKLFF.

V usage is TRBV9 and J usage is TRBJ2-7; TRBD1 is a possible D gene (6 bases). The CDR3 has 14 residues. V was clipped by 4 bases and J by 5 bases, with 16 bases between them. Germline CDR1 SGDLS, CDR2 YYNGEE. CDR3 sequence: CASSLGQPLDEQYF. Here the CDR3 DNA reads TGTGCCAGCAGCCTTGGACAGCCTTTGGACGAGCAGTACTTC.

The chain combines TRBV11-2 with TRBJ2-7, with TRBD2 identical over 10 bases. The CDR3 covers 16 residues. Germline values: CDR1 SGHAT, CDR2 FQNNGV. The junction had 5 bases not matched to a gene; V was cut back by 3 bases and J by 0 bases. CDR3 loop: CASSLVLAGTSYEQYF. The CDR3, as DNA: TGTGCCAGCAGCTTGGTACTAGCGGGAACCTCCTACGAGCAGTACTTC.

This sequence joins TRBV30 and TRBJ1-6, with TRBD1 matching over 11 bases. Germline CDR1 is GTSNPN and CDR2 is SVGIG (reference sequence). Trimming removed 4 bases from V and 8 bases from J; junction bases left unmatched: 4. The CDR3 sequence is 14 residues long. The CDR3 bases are TGTGCCTGGACCCCGGGACAGGGGGATTCACCCCTCCACTTT. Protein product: CAWTPGQGDSPLHF.

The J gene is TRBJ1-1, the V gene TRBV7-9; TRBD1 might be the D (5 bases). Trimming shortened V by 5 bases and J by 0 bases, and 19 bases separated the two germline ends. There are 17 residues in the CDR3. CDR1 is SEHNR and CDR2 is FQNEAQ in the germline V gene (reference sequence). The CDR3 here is CASSLDTRRGMNTEAFF. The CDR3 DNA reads TGTGCCAGCAGCCTGGACACCCGGAGGGGCATGAACACTGAAGCTTTCTTT.

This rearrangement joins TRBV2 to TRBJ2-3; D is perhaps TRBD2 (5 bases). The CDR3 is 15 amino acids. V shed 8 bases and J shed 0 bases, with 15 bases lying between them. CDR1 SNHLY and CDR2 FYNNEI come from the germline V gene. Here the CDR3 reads CASSGRGMSTDTQYF. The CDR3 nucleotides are TGTGCCAGCTCCGGTCGGGGAATGAGCACAGATACGCAGTATTTT. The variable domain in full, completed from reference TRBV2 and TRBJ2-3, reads EPEVTQTPSHQVTQMGQEVILRCVPISNHLYFYWYRQILGQKVEFLVSFYNNEISEKSEIFDDQFSVERPDGSNFTLKIRSTKLEDSAMYFCASSGRGMSTDTQYFGPGTRLTVL.

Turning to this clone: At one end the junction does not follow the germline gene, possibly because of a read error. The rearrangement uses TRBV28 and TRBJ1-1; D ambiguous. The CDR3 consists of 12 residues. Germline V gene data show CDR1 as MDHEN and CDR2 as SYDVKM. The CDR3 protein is CTSTSGNTEAFF. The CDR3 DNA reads TGTACCAGCACTTCAGGTAACACTGAAGCTTTCTTT.

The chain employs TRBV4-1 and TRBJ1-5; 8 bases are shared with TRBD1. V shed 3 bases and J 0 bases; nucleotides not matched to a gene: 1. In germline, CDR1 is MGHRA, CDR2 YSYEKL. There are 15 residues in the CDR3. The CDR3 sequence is CASSQGQASNQPQHF. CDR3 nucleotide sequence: TGCGCCAGCAGCCAGGGACAGGCTAGCAATCAGCCCCAGCATTTT.

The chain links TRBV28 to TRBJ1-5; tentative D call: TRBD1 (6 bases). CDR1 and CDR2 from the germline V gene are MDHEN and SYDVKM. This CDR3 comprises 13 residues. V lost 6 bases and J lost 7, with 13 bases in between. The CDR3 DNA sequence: TGTGCCAGCAGCCGCTACAGGGTCCAGCCCCAGCATTTT. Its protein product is CASSRYRVQPQHF.

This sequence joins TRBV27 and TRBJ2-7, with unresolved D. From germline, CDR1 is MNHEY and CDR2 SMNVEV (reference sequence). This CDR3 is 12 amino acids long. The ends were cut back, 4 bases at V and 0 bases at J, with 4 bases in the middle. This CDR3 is CASSSSSYEQYF. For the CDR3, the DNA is TGTGCCAGCAGTTCCTCCTCCTACGAGCAGTACTTC.